The rows below give T cell receptor beta chains drawn from one sample of a study of beta chain features in type 1 diabetes. The table came from immunoSEQ multiplex PCR; TCRdb's copy has only in-frame clones and leaves some out. The sample gives hundreds of thousands of clones, over 12% of which show up once; 0.035% to 0.045% is in the top ten. Sequencing used naive CD4+ T cells from blood. The origin of the receptors is a man aged 18 to 30 with type 1 diabetes. Each CDR3 is given with its conserved first and last residue. The D gene is left open where the match is weak. For some rows the clone size is stated as once, few or many, or as a class when expanded; others skip it.

CDR3aa: CAWSPYGTGELFF
CDR3nt: TGTGCCTGGAGTCCCTACGGAACCGGGGAGCTGTTTTTT
d_gene: -
v_gene: TRBV30
abundance: -
j_gene: TRBJ2-2

CDR3aa: CASSPHRDTQYF
CDR3nt: TGTGCCAGCAGCCCCCATCGGGATACGCAGTATTTT
d_gene: -
v_gene: TRBV6-5
abundance: few
j_gene: TRBJ2-3

CDR3aa: CSVQRVGGPNTEAFF
CDR3nt: TGCAGCGTCCAGAGGGTTGGGGGTCCCAACACTGAAGCTTTCTTT
d_gene: -
v_gene: TRBV29-1
abundance: -
j_gene: TRBJ1-1

CDR3aa: CSADRPETQYF
CDR3nt: TGCAGTGCGGATAGACCTGAGACCCAGTACTTC
d_gene: -
v_gene: TRBV20-1
abundance: few
j_gene: TRBJ2-5

CDR3aa: CASSLRGSGDYEQYF
CDR3nt: TGTGCCAGCAGCTTACGGGGTAGCGGCGACTACGAGCAGTACTTC
d_gene: -
v_gene: TRBV7-2
abundance: -
j_gene: TRBJ2-7

CDR3aa: CAWSVLRHYNEQFF
CDR3nt: TGTGCCTGGAGTGTACTGCGGCACTACAATGAGCAGTTCTTC
d_gene: -
v_gene: TRBV30
abundance: -
j_gene: TRBJ2-1

CDR3aa: CASNVGGSSYNEQFF
CDR3nt: TGTGCCAGCAACGTTGGGGGTAGCTCCTACAATGAGCAGTTCTTC
d_gene: -
v_gene: TRBV14
abundance: few
j_gene: TRBJ2-1

CDR3aa: CASSFPGRNYEQYF
CDR3nt: TGTGCCAGCAGCTTCCCAGGGAGAAACTACGAGCAGTACTTC
d_gene: -
v_gene: TRBV5-6
abundance: few
j_gene: TRBJ2-7

CDR3aa: CASSYTGIYGYTF
CDR3nt: TGTGCCAGCAGTTATACAGGGATCTATGGCTACACCTTC
d_gene: -
v_gene: TRBV2
abundance: few
j_gene: TRBJ1-2

CDR3aa: CASGLALINEQFF
CDR3nt: TGTGCCAGCGGACTAGCGTTAATCAATGAGCAGTTCTTC
d_gene: TRBD2
v_gene: TRBV7-2
abundance: few
j_gene: TRBJ2-1

CDR3aa: CASSLAWGADEQYF
CDR3nt: TGTGCCAGCAGCTTAGCCTGGGGCGCGGACGAGCAGTACTTC
d_gene: -
v_gene: TRBV11-2
abundance: -
j_gene: TRBJ2-7

CDR3aa: CASRAGEHTDTQYF
CDR3nt: TGTGCCAGCAGAGCGGGGGAACACACAGATACGCAGTATTTT
d_gene: TRBD2
v_gene: TRBV9
abundance: -
j_gene: TRBJ2-3

CDR3aa: CASSLGGTGIYEQYF
CDR3nt: TGTGCCAGCAGCTTAGGCGGGACAGGAATCTACGAGCAGTACTTC
d_gene: TRBD1
v_gene: TRBV11-2
abundance: -
j_gene: TRBJ2-7

CDR3aa: CASSLKGTDTQYF
CDR3nt: TGTGCCAGCAGCTTAAAGGGCACAGATACGCAGTATTTT
d_gene: -
v_gene: TRBV7-2
abundance: few
j_gene: TRBJ2-3

CDR3aa: CAWSAVDGSTQYF
CDR3nt: TGTGCCTGGAGTGCCGTTGATGGCTCTACGCAGTATTTT
d_gene: -
v_gene: TRBV30
abundance: few
j_gene: TRBJ2-3

CDR3aa: CASSYGVAGGRSQYF
CDR3nt: TGTGCCAGCAGTTATGGCGTAGCGGGGGGTAGATCGCAGTATTTT
d_gene: TRBD2
v_gene: TRBV6-5
abundance: -
j_gene: TRBJ2-3

CDR3aa: CASTKTGGGYEQYF
CDR3nt: TGTGCCAGCACCAAAACAGGGGGCGGGTACGAGCAGTACTTC
d_gene: TRBD1
v_gene: TRBV7-9
abundance: -
j_gene: TRBJ2-7

CDR3aa: CSFMGSGNEQFF
CDR3nt: TGCAGCTTCATGGGCTCCGGGAATGAGCAGTTCTTC
d_gene: -
v_gene: TRBV29-1
abundance: few
j_gene: TRBJ2-1

CDR3aa: CASSYMSGSNNEQFF
CDR3nt: TGTGCCAGCAGTTACATGAGCGGGAGTAACAATGAGCAGTTCTTC
d_gene: TRBD2
v_gene: TRBV6-5
abundance: -
j_gene: TRBJ2-1

CDR3aa: CASSDSGLNTEAFF
CDR3nt: TGCGCCAGCAGTGATTCCGGTCTGAACACTGAAGCTTTCTTT
d_gene: -
v_gene: TRBV10-1
abundance: few
j_gene: TRBJ1-1

CDR3aa: CASSFRGLKETQYF
CDR3nt: TGTGCCAGCAGCTTTAGAGGACTGAAAGAGACCCAGTACTTC
d_gene: -
v_gene: TRBV7-9
abundance: -
j_gene: TRBJ2-5

CDR3aa: CAWNRGLTDTQYF
CDR3nt: TGTGCCTGGAACAGGGGGCTAACAGATACGCAGTATTTT
d_gene: TRBD1
v_gene: TRBV30
abundance: -
j_gene: TRBJ2-3

CDR3aa: CASSFGGSADTQYF
CDR3nt: TGTGCCAGCAGCTTCGGAGGGTCGGCAGATACGCAGTATTTT
d_gene: -
v_gene: TRBV7-2
abundance: few
j_gene: TRBJ2-3

CDR3aa: CASSPSSDTQYF
CDR3nt: TGTGCCAGCAGTCCCTCTTCAGATACGCAGTATTTT
d_gene: -
v_gene: TRBV27
abundance: -
j_gene: TRBJ2-3

CDR3aa: CASSPDRAETQYF
CDR3nt: TGTGCCAGCAGCCCGGACAGGGCTGAGACCCAGTACTTC
d_gene: TRBD1
v_gene: TRBV28
abundance: few
j_gene: TRBJ2-5